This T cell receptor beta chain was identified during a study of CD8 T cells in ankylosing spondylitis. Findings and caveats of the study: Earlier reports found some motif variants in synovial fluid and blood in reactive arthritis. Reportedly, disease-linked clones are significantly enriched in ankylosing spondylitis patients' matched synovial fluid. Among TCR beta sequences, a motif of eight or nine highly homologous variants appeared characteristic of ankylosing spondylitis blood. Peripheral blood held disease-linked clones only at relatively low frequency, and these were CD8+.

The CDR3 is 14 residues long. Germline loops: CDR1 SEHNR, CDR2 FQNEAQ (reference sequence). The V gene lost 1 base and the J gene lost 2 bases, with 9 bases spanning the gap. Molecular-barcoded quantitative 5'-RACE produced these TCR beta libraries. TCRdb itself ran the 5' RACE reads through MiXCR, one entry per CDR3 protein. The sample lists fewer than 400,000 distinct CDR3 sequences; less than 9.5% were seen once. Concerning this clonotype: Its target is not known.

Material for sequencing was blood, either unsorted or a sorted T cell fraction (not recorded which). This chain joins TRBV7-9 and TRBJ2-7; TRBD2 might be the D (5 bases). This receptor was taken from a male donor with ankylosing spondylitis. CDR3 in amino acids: CASSLETRTYEQYF. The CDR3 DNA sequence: TGTGCCAGCAGCTTAGAAACTAGAACCTACGAGCAGTACTTC. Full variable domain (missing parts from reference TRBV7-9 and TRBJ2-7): DTGVSQNPRHKITKRGQNVTFRCDPISEHNRLYWYRQTLGQGPEFLTYFQNEAQLEKSRLLSDRFSAERPKGSFSTLEIQRTEQGDSAMYLCASSLETRTYEQYFGPGTRLTVT.